A single sample is the source of the 2 T cell receptor beta chains below, sequenced in a study of spatial heterogeneity in lung cancer. Time point defined: sample taken at primary tumor resection. In TCRdb, the 5' RACE reads were re-called with MiXCR into one record per CDR3 protein. The table includes around 5,000 distinct CDR3 sequences, around 3.2% detected once. Sequencing was performed on normal lung tissue next to the tumor, taken at surgery. These receptors were collected from a male donor with early-stage non-small cell lung cancer.

This clonotype was observed many times. This chain links TRBV5-6 with TRBJ1-1, with TRBD1 identical over 7 bases. Germline V lookup: CDR1 SGHDT, CDR2 YYEEEE. V shed 4 bases and J 1 base; nucleotides not matched to a gene: 10. The CDR3 sequence is 16 residues long. This CDR3 is CASSHRNRQGNTEAFF. In nucleotides, the CDR3 is TGTGCCAGCAGCCACAGAAACCGACAGGGGAACACTGAAGCTTTCTTT.

This clonotype was detected many times. The J gene is TRBJ1-6, the V gene TRBV14; 8 nucleotides line up with TRBD1. CDR3 length equals 16 residues. Trimming at V came to 1 base and at J to 7 bases, leaving 6 bases not matched to a gene. Germline CDR1 is SGHDN and CDR2 is FVKESK. As DNA, the CDR3 is TGTGCCAGCAGCCAAGCGACAGGGGTCTGGAATTCACCCCTCCACTTT. Its protein product is CASSQATGVWNSPLHF.